This is a list of T cell receptor beta chains from one sample in a study of early T cells in non-severe SARS-CoV-2 infection. TCRdb itself ran the 5' RACE reads through MiXCR, one entry per CDR3 protein. The data show tens of thousands of distinct CDR3 sequences, approximately 11% seen once. The sample was whole blood. These receptors were obtained from an adult who was a healthcare worker with PCR-confirmed SARS-CoV-2 infection or an uninfected control (not recorded which). Both conserved end residues are part of each CDR3. D genes are given only for firm matches. Not every row has a clone size; where given, it reads once, few, many or a size class.

clone_size,j_call,d_call,v_call,cdr3_nt,cdr3_aa
NA,TRBJ2-7,TRBD2,TRBV12-3/TRBV12-4,TGTGCCAGCAGTCCGGGGGGAGGCCTCTACGAGCAGTACTTC,CASSPGGGLYEQYF
many,TRBJ2-7,TRBD2,TRBV12-3/TRBV12-4,TGTGCCAGCAGTTTAGTAGCGGGAGCGTCCGAGCAGTACTTC,CASSLVAGASEQYF
many,TRBJ2-2,NA,TRBV6-2/TRBV6-3,TGTGCCAGCAGCGGAGGGGAGGAGACCGGGGAGCTGTTTTTT,CASSGGEETGELFF
NA,TRBJ1-5,NA,TRBV6-6,TGTGCCAGCAGTTACGCCGAGGAAGGTCAGCCCCAGCATTTT,CASSYAEEGQPQHF
few,TRBJ2-5,NA,TRBV20-1,TGCAGTGCTCCCCCCTCCGTGGGCAAAGAGACCCAGTACTTC,CSAPPSVGKETQYF
few,TRBJ1-1,NA,TRBV7-2,TGTGCCAGCAGTCATAGACAGCATGAAGCTTTCTTT,CASSHRQHEAFF
few,TRBJ2-7,NA,TRBV28,TGTGCCAGCAGTTCCCCAGGGAGCTCCTACGAGCAGTACTTC,CASSSPGSSYEQYF
many,TRBJ2-2,TRBD2,TRBV20-1,TGCAGTGCTAGAGTCCCCCTAGCGGGAGGGATCACCGGGGAGCTGTTTTTT,CSARVPLAGGITGELFF
NA,TRBJ2-3,TRBD2,TRBV10-3,TGTGCCATCAGTGAGACTAGCGGGAGTGGTGATACGCAGTATTTT,CAISETSGSGDTQYF
NA,TRBJ2-5,NA,TRBV7-9,TGTGCCAGCAGCTCACGGGGACGCGGGACACATTTTCAAGAGACCCAGTACTTC,CASSSRGRGTHFQETQYF
NA,TRBJ2-2,TRBD1,TRBV4-1,TGCGCCAGCAGCCACAGGGGACAGCCCACCGGGGAGCTGTTTTTT,CASSHRGQPTGELFF
many,TRBJ2-3,TRBD1,TRBV5-1,TGCGCCAGCAGCTTGCCCACAGGGGGTGTCACAGATACGCAGTATTTT,CASSLPTGGVTDTQYF
NA,TRBJ2-1,TRBD2,TRBV5-4,TGTGCCAGCAGCTTGGAGGGAGGGAGCCACAATGAGCAGTTCTTC,CASSLEGGSHNEQFF